This T cell receptor (beta chain) was sequenced during a study of blood T cells in healthy people across ages. This clonotype was detected a few times. The authors isolated at least 7 million PBMCs per sample. Per sample, extraction of total RNA gave at least 5.5 micrograms in every case. This CDR3 contains 16 residues. V lost 3 bases, J lost 1 base, and 6 bases stayed unmatched. Germline-derived CDR1 and CDR2 are WSHSY and SAAADI. Next came a second PCR, run for roughly 6 to 11 cycles, which used a sample-barcoded 5' primer along with a J-beta primer mix. CDR3-containing paired-end reads numbered at least 3 million in each sample. MiXCR, run by TCRdb on the 5' RACE reads, gives a single entry per CDR3 protein. Of 750,000 to 850,000 distinct CDR3 sequences listed, approximately 25% are singletons. Separately, the same data were catalogued under a study of T cells of mothers and their children.

This TCR came from a boy younger than 18 in good health. The sample comprised blood. The rearrangement links TRBV10-2 to TRBJ1-2; 9 bases fit TRBD1. CDR3 DNA: TGCGCCAGCAGTGATGGGGGACAGGGTGGTAACTATGGCTACACCTTC. It specifies CASSDGGQGGNYGYTF.